The clone carrying this T cell receptor (beta chain) was detected only a few times. The antigen remains unidentified. The use of a sample-barcoded 5' primer and a J-beta primer mix characterized a second PCR of roughly 6 to 11 cycles. TCRdb re-analysed the 5' RACE reads in MiXCR, keeping a single row per CDR3 protein. The repertoire holds about 730,000 distinct CDR3 sequences, with 35% to 45% as singletons. This record comes from a study of blood T cells in healthy people across ages. Study-wide findings and caveats: Roughly linear declines in TCR beta diversity per million T cells occurred with age.

The CDR3 length is 13 residues. Germline V CDR1 and CDR2: DFQATT, SNEGSKA (reference sequence). Sequenced input: blood. The TCR was taken from a woman aged 55-75 years in good health. The rearrangement links TRBV20-1 to TRBJ2-7, with 7 positions matching TRBD2. Here the CDR3 DNA reads TGCAGGGCCGCCTCGCGGGAGACACTCGAGCAGTACTTC. This translates into CRAASRETLEQYF.